The text below deals with one T cell receptor (beta chain). Antigen unknown. Some clones are missing from TCRdb's copy, which holds only in-frame ones; the method was immunoSEQ multiplex PCR. The sample consists of 25,000 to 35,000 clones, around 82% of them appearing once. This sample stems from a study of T cells in localized non-small cell lung cancer. Findings of the study overall: Uninvolved adjacent lung had higher T cell clonality than tumor and all other tissues. There were a median roughly 60 of the top 100 tumor clones appearing in adjacent lung. Sequencing, confined to only one tumor region, leaves heterogeneity possible.

The clonotype comes from a man aged 35-69 years with stage III lung adenocarcinoma. The specimen comprised peripheral blood mononuclear cells, sampled before any cancer treatment.

The CDR3 coding sequence is TGTGCCAGCAGCTTCGGACAGGGAGGCGAGCAGTACTTC. Its translation is CASSFGQGGEQYF. The V call is TRBV7-9, the J call TRBJ2-7; 8 nucleotides match TRBD1. This CDR3 comprises 13 residues. The V and J ends lost 3 bases and 6 bases, in that order; junction bases with no gene match: 4. CDR1 SEHNR and CDR2 FQNEAQ come from the germline V gene (reference sequence). The complete variable domain, with remaining parts taken from reference TRBV7-9 and TRBJ2-7, reads DTGVSQNPRHKITKRGQNVTFRCDPISEHNRLYWYRQTLGQGPEFLTYFQNEAQLEKSRLLSDRFSAERPKGSFSTLEIQRTEQGDSAMYLCASSFGQGGEQYFGPGTRLTVT.